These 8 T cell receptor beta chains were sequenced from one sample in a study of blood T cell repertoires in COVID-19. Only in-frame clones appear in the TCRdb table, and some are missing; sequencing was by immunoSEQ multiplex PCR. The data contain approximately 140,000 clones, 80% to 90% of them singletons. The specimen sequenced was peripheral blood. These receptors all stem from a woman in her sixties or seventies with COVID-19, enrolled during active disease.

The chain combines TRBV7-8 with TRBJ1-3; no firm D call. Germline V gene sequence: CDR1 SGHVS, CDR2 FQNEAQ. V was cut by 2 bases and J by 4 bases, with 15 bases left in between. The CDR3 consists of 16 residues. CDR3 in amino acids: CASSLRPGETGNTIYF. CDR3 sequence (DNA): TGTGCCAGCAGCTTAAGACCGGGAGAGACGGGAAACACCATATATTTT.

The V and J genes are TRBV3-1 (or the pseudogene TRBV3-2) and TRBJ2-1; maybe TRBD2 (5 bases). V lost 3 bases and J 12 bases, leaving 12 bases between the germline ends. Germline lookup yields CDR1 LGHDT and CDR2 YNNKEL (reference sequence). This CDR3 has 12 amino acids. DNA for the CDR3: TGTGCCAGCAGCCACCGAGACTACGTGCAGTTCTTC. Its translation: CASSHRDYVQFF.

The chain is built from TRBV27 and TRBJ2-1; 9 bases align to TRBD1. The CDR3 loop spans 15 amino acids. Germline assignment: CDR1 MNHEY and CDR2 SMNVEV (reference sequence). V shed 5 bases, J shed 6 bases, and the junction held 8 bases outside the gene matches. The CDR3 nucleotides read TGTGCCAGCAGTCCCACCCGACAGGGGGGCAATGAGCAGTTCTTC. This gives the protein CASSPTRQGGNEQFF.

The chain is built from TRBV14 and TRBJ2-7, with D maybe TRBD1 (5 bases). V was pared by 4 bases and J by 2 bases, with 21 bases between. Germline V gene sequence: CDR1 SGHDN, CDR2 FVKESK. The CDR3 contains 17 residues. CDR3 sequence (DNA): TGTGCCAGCAGCCGAATTTTAAGAAAAGGGGCGACCTACGAGCAGTACTTC. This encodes CASSRILRKGATYEQYF.

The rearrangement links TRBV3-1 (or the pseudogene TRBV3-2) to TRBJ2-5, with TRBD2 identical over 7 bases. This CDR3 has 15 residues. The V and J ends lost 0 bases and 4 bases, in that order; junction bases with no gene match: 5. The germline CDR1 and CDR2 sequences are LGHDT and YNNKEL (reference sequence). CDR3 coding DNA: TGTGCCAGCAGCCAAGATCCCGCTAGCGGAGAGACCCAGTACTTC. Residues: CASSQDPASGETQYF.

This CDR3 is CASRSTGTRYNSPLHF. DNA of the CDR3: TGTGCCAGCAGATCCACCGGGACAAGATATAATTCACCCCTCCACTTT. The gene calls are TRBV27 and TRBJ1-6, with D perhaps matching TRBD1 (6 bases). The CDR3 is 16 amino acids. The germline V gene has CDR1 MNHEY and CDR2 SMNVEV (reference sequence). V lost 6 bases and J lost 4, with 16 bases in between.

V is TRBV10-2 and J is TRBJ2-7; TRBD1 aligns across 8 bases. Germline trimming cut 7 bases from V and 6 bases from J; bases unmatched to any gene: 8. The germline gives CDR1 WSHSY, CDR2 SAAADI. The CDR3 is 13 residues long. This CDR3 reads CASTFGTGAEQYF. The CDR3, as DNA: TGCGCCAGCACCTTCGGGACAGGCGCCGAGCAGTACTTC.

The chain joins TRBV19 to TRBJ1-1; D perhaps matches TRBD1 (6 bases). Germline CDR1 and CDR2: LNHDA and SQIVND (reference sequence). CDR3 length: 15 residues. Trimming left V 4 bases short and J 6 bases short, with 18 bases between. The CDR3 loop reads CASSTKDGGLSEAFF. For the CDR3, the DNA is TGTGCCAGTAGTACAAAGGACGGGGGGCTATCTGAAGCTTTCTTT.